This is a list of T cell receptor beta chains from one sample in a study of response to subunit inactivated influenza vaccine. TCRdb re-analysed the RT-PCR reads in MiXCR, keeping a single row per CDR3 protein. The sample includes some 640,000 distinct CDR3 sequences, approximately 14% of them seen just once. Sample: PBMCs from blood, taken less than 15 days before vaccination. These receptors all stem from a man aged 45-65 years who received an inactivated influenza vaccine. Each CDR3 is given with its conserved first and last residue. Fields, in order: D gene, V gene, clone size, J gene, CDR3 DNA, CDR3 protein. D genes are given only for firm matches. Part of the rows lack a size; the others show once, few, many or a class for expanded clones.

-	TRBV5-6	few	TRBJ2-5	TGTGCCAGCAGCATGCCGGGACATAAAGAGACCCAGTACTTC	CASSMPGHKETQYF
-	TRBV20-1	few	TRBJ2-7	TGCAGTGCTAGGACTCACTACGAGCAGTACTTC	CSARTHYEQYF
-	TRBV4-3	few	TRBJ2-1	TGCGCCAGCAGCCAAGCACTTCTGGCAGGAGACAGGTTCTACAATGAGCAGTTCTTC	CASSQALLAGDRFYNEQFF
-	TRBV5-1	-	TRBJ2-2	TGCGCCAGCAGCTATAGGGATCGATACAGGGACACCGGGGAGCTGTTTTTT	CASSYRDRYRDTGELFF
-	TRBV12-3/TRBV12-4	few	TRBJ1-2	TGTGCCAGCAGCTTTATAGACAGCGCCTATGGCTACACCTTC	CASSFIDSAYGYTF
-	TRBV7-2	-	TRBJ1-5	TGTGCCAGCAGCACGCACAGGGATCAGCCCCAGCATTTT	CASSTHRDQPQHF
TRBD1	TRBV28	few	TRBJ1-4	TGTGCCAGCAGTTTAGGTCTGGGACAGGCGAGTGAAAAACTGTTTTTT	CASSLGLGQASEKLFF
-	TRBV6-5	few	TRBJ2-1	TGTGCCAGCAGTTACTCGTTCGGGCGAGGTGAGCAGTTCTTC	CASSYSFGRGEQFF
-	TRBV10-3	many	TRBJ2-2	TGTGCCTCTCGGACAGAGAACACCGGGGAGCTGTTTTTT	CASRTENTGELFF
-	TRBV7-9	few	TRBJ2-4	TGTGCCAGCAGCTTAGCGCAGGGTACAGACATTCAGTACTTC	CASSLAQGTDIQYF
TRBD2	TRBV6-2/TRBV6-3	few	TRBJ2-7	TGTGCCACCGCCAGGACTAGGTGGGCCTACGAGCAGTACTTC	CATARTRWAYEQYF
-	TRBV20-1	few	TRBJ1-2	TGCAGTGCGACGACCGGGGCCGGCTATGGCTACACCTTC	CSATTGAGYGYTF
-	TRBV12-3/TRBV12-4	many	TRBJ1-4	TGTGCCAGCAGCTTGGGACGGCTTGAGGCCCGTGAAAAACTGTTTTTT	CASSLGRLEAREKLFF
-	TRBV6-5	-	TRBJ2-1	TGTGCCAGCAGTTCTAGCCCTTACGGTGAGCAGTTCTTC	CASSSSPYGEQFF
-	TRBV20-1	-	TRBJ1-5	TGCAGTGCCAATACGGGGGATAGCAATCAGCCCCAGCATTTT	CSANTGDSNQPQHF
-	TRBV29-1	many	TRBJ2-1	TGCAGCGTTAACACGTGGCGGCCCCGCCGATTCTCCTACAATGAGCAGTTCTTC	CSVNTWRPRRFSYNEQFF
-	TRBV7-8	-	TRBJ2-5	TGTGCCAGCAGCCCGAGCAGACGCAACCAAGAGACCCAGTACTTC	CASSPSRRNQETQYF
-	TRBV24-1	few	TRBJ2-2	TGTGCCACCAGTGACCCTACGGCAGGACTGAACACCGGGGAGCTGTTTTTT	CATSDPTAGLNTGELFF
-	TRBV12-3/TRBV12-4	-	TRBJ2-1	TGCGCCAGCAGTTTTGCTAGCAGACCCTACAATGAGCAGTTCTTC	CASSFASRPYNEQFF
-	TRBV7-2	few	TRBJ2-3	TGTGCCAGCAGCTCCGGACCCAGCTCATCTGCAGATACGCAGTATTTT	CASSSGPSSSADTQYF